The 20 T cell receptor beta chains presented below share a single source sample, sequenced in a study of blood T cells in healthy people across ages. Through a sample-barcoded 5' primer and a J-beta primer mix, a second PCR was run for about 6 to 12 cycles. TCRdb analysed the 5' RACE reads with MiXCR anew, one entry per CDR3 protein. Of over a million distinct CDR3 sequences in the sample, over 35% were seen once. Sequenced: blood. The receptors were gathered from a woman aged 60 to 75 in good health.

This chain uses TRBV29-1 with TRBJ2-5; D may be TRBD1 (6 bases). The V and J ends lost 6 bases and 2 bases respectively, with 13 bases between them. The CDR3 is made up of 13 amino acids. CDR1 and CDR2 (germline): SQVTM, ANQGSEA. CDR3 sequence (DNA): TGCAGCGTGCCAGGGGTTTGGCAAGAGACCCAGTACTTC. This translates into CSVPGVWQETQYF. Complete variable domain (other parts from reference TRBV29-1 and TRBJ2-5): SAVISQKPSRDICQRGTSLTIQCQVDSQVTMMFWYRQQPGQSLTLIATANQGSEATYESGFVIDKFPISRPNLTFSTLTVSNMSPEDSSIYLCSVPGVWQETQYFGPGTRLLVL.

This clonotype occurred many times. This chain connects TRBV29-1 to TRBJ2-3; D remains ambiguous. Germline V lookup: CDR1 SQVTM, CDR2 ANQGSEA. The CDR3 length is 10 residues. In DNA form, the CDR3 reads TGCACCGTGAGCACAGATACGCAGTATTTT. Translating it yields CTVSTDTQYF.

The CDR3 spells CASWRASTDTQYF. CDR3 DNA sequence: TGTGCCAGCTGGCGGGCGAGCACAGATACGCAGTATTTT. The chain combines TRBV7-9 with TRBJ2-3; D perhaps matches TRBD2 (5 bases). V was trimmed by 8 bases and J by 0 bases, leaving 9 bases between them. CDR1 SEHNR and CDR2 FQNEAQ come from the germline V gene (reference sequence). The CDR3 extends over 13 amino acids. Looking up the rest from reference TRBV7-9 and TRBJ2-3 gives the full variable domain: DTGVSQNPRHKITKRGQNVTFRCDPISEHNRLYWYRQTLGQGPEFLTYFQNEAQLEKSRLLSDRFSAERPKGSFSTLEIQRTEQGDSAMYLCASWRASTDTQYFGPGTRLTVL.

This clonotype was found many times. Germline is not matched at one junction end, which may reflect a read error. The chain links TRBV6-1 to TRBJ2-7, with a possible D match to TRBD1 (6 bases). CDR3 length: 11 residues. Germline CDR1 is MNHNS and CDR2 is SASEGT. The CDR3 is CASRGTYEQYF. The CDR3 bases are TGCGCCAGCAGGGGAACCTACGAGCAGTACTTC.

This clonotype was detected only a few times. This chain joins TRBV20-1 and TRBJ2-4; TRBD1 might be the D (6 bases). Matching the DNA end better, TRBJ2-7 makes the J call doubtful. The CDR3 is 14 residues long. Germline lookup yields CDR1 DFQATT and CDR2 SNEGSKA (reference sequence). CDR3 DNA sequence: TGCAGTGCTCCCCACTGGCAGGGGCCCATCGAGCAGTACTTC. This encodes CSAPHWQGPIEQYF.

The chain recombines TRBV7-2 with TRBJ2-1; 9 bases match TRBD2. With 1 base clipped from V and 6 bases from J, the junction kept 7 bases outside the gene matches. Germline lookup yields CDR1 SGHTA and CDR2 FQGNSA. The CDR3 is 16 amino acids. In DNA, the CDR3 is TGTGCCAGCAGCTTAGGAGGAGGACTAGCGAGCAATGAGCAGTTCTTC. This sequence encodes CASSLGGGLASNEQFF.

This clonotype was seen a handful of times. The chain is built from TRBV6-6 and TRBJ2-7; TRBD1 agrees at 8 bases. V shed 3 bases and J 3 bases; nucleotides not matched to a gene: 7. CDR3 size: 15 residues. The germline V gene has CDR1 MNHNY and CDR2 SVGAGI (reference sequence). CDR3 nucleotide sequence: TGTGCCAGCAGTTATACCGGGACAGGAAACTACGAGCAGTACTTC. Protein: CASSYTGTGNYEQYF.

V is TRBV6-5 and J is TRBJ1-4; D is uncertain. The CDR3 extends over 16 amino acids. Germline V lookup: CDR1 MNHEY, CDR2 SVGAGI. V was pared by 0 bases and J by 5 bases, with 13 bases between. The CDR3 is CASSYSIVGRNEKLFF. DNA for the CDR3: TGTGCCAGCAGTTACTCGATAGTGGGTCGGAATGAAAAACTGTTTTTT.

This clonotype was counted between two and nine times. This chain connects TRBV5-1 to TRBJ2-7; D perhaps matches TRBD2 (6 bases). The CDR3 is made up of 18 amino acids. CDR1 and CDR2 from the germline V gene are SGHRS and YFSETQ. V lost 1 base and J lost 0, with 20 bases in between. CDR3 loop: CASSLSPLSGLHSYEQYF. The CDR3 region has the DNA TGCGCCAGCAGCTTGTCCCCTCTTAGCGGCCTACACTCCTACGAGCAGTACTTC.

The V and J genes are TRBV9 and TRBJ2-1; 12 bases map to TRBD2. The CDR3 contains 16 residues. The V gene end was trimmed by 3 bases and the J gene end by 7 bases; junction bases not matched to a gene: 8. Germline CDR1 reads SGDLS; CDR2 reads YYNGEE. CDR3 nucleotide sequence: TGTGCCAGCAGCGGATCTAGCGGGAGGGCCGAGAATGAGCAGTTCTTC. It is translated as CASSGSSGRAENEQFF.

The chain employs TRBV24-1 and TRBJ1-4, with D perhaps TRBD1 (6 bases). CDR3 size: 21 residues. With 3 bases removed from V and 3 bases from J, the gap between germline ends came to 28 bases. Germline V gene sequence: CDR1 KGHDR, CDR2 SFDVKD. The CDR3 coding sequence is TGTGCCACCAGTGATGGGGGCGGGGGGCGTAGCGCACAAGGAGCTAATGAAAAACTGTTTTTT. This sequence encodes CATSDGGGGRSAQGANEKLFF.

The chain joins TRBV20-1 to TRBJ2-5; D may be TRBD1 (6 bases). This CDR3 has 12 amino acids. Germline V gives CDR1 DFQATT, CDR2 SNEGSKA (reference sequence). The V end was cut by 8 bases, the J end by 2 bases, with 12 bases between. DNA for the CDR3: TGCAGTACGAAAAGGGGGCAAGAGACCCAGTACTTC. It encodes CSTKRGQETQYF.

The V gene is TRBV7-9, the J gene TRBJ2-1, with 9 nucleotides matching TRBD1. The end of the DNA aligns better with TRBJ2-7, so the J call may be wrong. Germline lookup yields CDR1 SEHNR and CDR2 FQNEAQ (reference sequence). This CDR3 comprises 15 residues. The CDR3 region is CASSLAGQGYNEQYF. The CDR3 region has the DNA TGTGCCAGCAGCTTAGCAGGACAGGGGTACAATGAGCAGTACTTC.

This chain uses TRBV15 with TRBJ2-1; D may be TRBD1 or TRBD2 (8 bases each). In germline, CDR1 is LNHNV, CDR2 YYDKDF (reference sequence). The CDR3 runs 16 residues. The V end was cut by 5 bases, the J end by 7 bases, with 21 bases between. The DNA of the CDR3 is TGTGCCACCAGCGAACCAGGGGGCGGGAGGCTTAATGAGCAGTTCTTC. Its protein product is CATSEPGGGRLNEQFF.

A word on this clonotype: The junction departs from the called germline gene at one end, perhaps through a read error. J is TRBJ2-5 and V is TRBV24-1; TRBD2 matches at 13 bases. This CDR3 contains 15 residues. Per the germline V gene, CDR1 is KGHDR and CDR2 is SFDVKD. In DNA, the CDR3 is TGTGCCACAAGTGACCCCGGGACTAGCGGGGCTATAATGTACTTC. Translating gives CATSDPGTSGAIMYF.

This clonotype was counted a few times. The V gene is TRBV25-1, the J gene TRBJ2-1; 9 bases are a match to TRBD2. The CDR3 is 17 residues long. Trimming removed 1 base from V and 6 bases from J; junction bases left unmatched: 10. The V gene's germline CDR1 is MGHDK and CDR2 SYGVNS. CDR3 amino acids: CASSELSEPREGNEQFF. The DNA of the CDR3 is TGTGCCAGCAGTGAATTGTCCGAACCGCGGGAGGGCAATGAGCAGTTCTTC.

The chain recombines TRBV6-5 with TRBJ2-1; the D is unclear. There are 13 residues in the CDR3. The V gene lost 8 bases and the J gene lost 5 bases, with 13 bases spanning the gap. Germline assignment: CDR1 MNHEY and CDR2 SVGAGI. CDR3 nucleotide sequence: TGTGCCAGCGGGCCTATGAGGAACAATGAGCAGTTCTTC. Its protein product is CASGPMRNNEQFF.

CDR3 coding DNA: TGTGCCAGCAGTGGCCGGCAGTCTATAACTGAAGCTTTCTTT. It codes for CASSGRQSITEAFF. The gene calls are TRBV6-1 and TRBJ1-1; D gene uncertain. Germline values: CDR1 MNHNS, CDR2 SASEGT. This CDR3 is built from 14 residues. V was pared by 4 bases and J by 5 bases, with 14 bases between.

The rearrangement joins TRBV20-1 to TRBJ2-7; the match to TRBD2 covers 10 bases. Germline V lookup: CDR1 DFQATT, CDR2 SNEGSKA (reference sequence). V gave up 6 bases and J gave up 4 bases; unmatched junction bases: 6. This CDR3 region has 13 residues. Here the CDR3 reads CSAPLAGRYEQYF. Written as DNA, the CDR3 is TGCAGTGCCCCACTAGCGGGAAGGTACGAGCAGTACTTC.

In its sample, this clonotype was seen a few times. The chain is built from TRBV20-1 and TRBJ2-1; tentative D call: TRBD1 (5 bases). The V gene lost 6 bases and the J gene lost 0 bases, with 12 bases spanning the gap. The CDR3 contains 14 residues. Germline assignment: CDR1 DFQATT and CDR2 SNEGSKA (reference sequence). The CDR3 nucleotides are TGCAGTGCCAAGGCAGGGTTCTCCTACAATGAGCAGTTCTTC. This gives the protein CSAKAGFSYNEQFF.